This entry features one TCR beta chain sequence. This entry comes from a study of blood T cell repertoires in COVID-19. Assay used: immunoSEQ multiplex PCR; TCRdb lists only in-frame clones, some missing. The repertoire includes 380,000 or so clones, 80% to 90% of them detected once, and approximately 1.2% sits in the top ten. CDR3 size: 13 residues. Trimming pared 4 bases from V and 2 bases from J, leaving 6 bases between. CDR1 is SGHAT, CDR2 FQNNGV, per germline. This rearrangement joins TRBV11-2 to TRBJ1-5; D unresolved. Material for sequencing was PBMCs or T cells enriched from blood (not recorded which). The sequence derives from a man aged 30 to 39 who had recovered from COVID-19. CDR3 loop: CASSSRGNQPQHF. As DNA, the CDR3 is TGTGCCAGCAGCTCCCGGGGCAATCAGCCCCAGCATTTT.